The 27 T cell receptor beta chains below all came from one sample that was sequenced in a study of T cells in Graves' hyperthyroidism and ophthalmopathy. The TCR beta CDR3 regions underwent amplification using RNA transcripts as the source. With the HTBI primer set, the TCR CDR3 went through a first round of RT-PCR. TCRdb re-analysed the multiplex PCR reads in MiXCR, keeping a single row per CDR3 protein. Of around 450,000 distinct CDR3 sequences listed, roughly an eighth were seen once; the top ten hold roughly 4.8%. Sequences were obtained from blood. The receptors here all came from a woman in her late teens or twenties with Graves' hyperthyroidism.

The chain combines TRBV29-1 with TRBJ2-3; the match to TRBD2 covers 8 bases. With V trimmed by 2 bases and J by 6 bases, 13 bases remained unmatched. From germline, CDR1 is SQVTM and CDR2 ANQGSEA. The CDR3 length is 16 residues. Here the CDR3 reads CSVENLGREGPDTQYF. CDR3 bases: TGCAGCGTTGAAAACCTGGGTCGGGAGGGCCCGGATACGCAGTATTTT.

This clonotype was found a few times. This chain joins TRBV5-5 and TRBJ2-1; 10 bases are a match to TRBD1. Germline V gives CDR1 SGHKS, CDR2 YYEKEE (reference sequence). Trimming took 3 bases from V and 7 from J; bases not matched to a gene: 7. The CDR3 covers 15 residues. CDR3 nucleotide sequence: TGTGCCAGCAGCTGGGGGACAGGGGAGGGGAATGAGCAGTTCTTC. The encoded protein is CASSWGTGEGNEQFF.

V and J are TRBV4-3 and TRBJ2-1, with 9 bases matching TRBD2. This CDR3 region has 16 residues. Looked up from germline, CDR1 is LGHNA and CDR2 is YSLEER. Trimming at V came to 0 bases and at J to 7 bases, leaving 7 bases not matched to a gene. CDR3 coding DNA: TGCGCCAGCAGCCAAGATGCTGCGGGAGGGCCTAATGAGCAGTTCTTC. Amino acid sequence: CASSQDAAGGPNEQFF.

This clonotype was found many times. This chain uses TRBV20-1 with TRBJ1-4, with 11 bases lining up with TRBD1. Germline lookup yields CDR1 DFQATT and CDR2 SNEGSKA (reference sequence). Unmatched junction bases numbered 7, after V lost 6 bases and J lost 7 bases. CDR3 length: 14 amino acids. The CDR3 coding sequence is TGCAGTGCCCTTAGGGGGACAGGGGGTGAAAAACTGTTTTTT. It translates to CSALRGTGGEKLFF.

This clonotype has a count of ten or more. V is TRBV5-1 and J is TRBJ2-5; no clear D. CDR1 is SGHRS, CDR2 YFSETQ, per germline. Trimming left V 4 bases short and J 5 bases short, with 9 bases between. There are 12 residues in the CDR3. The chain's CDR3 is CASSLGMETQYF. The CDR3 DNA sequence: TGCGCCAGCAGCCTTGGGATGGAGACCCAGTACTTC.

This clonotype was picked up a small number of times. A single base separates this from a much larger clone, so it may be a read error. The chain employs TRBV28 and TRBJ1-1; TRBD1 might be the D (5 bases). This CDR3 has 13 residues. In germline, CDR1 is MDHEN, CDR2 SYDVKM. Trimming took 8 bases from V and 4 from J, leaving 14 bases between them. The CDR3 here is CASPNRQSTEAFF. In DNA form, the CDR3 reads TGTGCCAGCCCGAACAGGCAGAGCACTGAAGCTTTCTTT.

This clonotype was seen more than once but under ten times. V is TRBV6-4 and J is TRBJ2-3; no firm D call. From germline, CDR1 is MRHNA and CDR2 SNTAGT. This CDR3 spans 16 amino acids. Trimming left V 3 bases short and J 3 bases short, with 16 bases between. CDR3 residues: CASSESVEVGTDTQYF. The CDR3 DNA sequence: TGTGCCAGCAGTGAATCGGTAGAGGTGGGGACAGATACGCAGTATTTT.

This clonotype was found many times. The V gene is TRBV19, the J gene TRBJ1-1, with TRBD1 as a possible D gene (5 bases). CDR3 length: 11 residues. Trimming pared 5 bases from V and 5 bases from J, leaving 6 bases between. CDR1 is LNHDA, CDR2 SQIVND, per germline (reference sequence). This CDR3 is CASSDRTEAFF. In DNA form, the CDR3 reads TGTGCCAGTAGTGACAGAACTGAAGCTTTCTTT.

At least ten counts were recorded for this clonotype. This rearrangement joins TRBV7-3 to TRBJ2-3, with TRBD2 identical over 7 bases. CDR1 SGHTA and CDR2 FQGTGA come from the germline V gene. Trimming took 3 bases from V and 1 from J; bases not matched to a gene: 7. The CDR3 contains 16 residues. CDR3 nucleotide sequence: TGTGCCAGCAGCTTCCGCGCGGGAGTCGGCACAGATACGCAGTATTTT. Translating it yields CASSFRAGVGTDTQYF.

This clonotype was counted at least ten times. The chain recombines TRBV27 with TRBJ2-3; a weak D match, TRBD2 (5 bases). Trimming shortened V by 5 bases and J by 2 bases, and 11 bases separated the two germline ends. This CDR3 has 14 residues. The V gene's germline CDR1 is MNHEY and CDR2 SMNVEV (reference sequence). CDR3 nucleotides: TGTGCCAGCAGTCCCAGCGGCCCCACAGATACGCAGTATTTT. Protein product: CASSPSGPTDTQYF.

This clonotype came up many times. This CDR3 reads CASSLGTSGVSTQYF. The DNA for the CDR3 is TGTGCCAGCAGCTTAGGGACTAGCGGAGTTTCTACGCAGTATTTT. The chain carries TRBV7-9 and TRBJ2-3; TRBD2 matches 10 bases. This CDR3 is built from 15 residues. Germline V gene data show CDR1 as SEHNR and CDR2 as FQNEAQ (reference sequence). Trimming at V came to 1 base and at J to 8 bases, leaving 6 bases not matched to a gene.

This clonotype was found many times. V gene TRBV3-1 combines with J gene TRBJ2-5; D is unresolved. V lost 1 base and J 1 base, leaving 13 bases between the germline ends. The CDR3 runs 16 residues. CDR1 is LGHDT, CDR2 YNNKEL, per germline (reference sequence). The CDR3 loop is CASSQGALTLQETQYF. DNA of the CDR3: TGTGCCAGCAGCCAAGGAGCACTGACTCTCCAAGAGACCCAGTACTTC.

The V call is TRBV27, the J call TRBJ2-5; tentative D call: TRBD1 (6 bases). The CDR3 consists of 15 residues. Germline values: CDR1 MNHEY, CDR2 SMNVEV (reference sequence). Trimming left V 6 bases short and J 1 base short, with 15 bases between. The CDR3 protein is CASSPSQGLQETQYF. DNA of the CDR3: TGTGCCAGCAGCCCCTCTCAGGGGCTCCAAGAGACCCAGTACTTC.

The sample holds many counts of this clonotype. CDR3 DNA: TGTGCCAGCAGTTGGTCGGCAGGGGACAACACTGAAGCTTTCTTT. Translated: CASSWSAGDNTEAFF. The genes are TRBV27 and TRBJ1-1, with D perhaps TRBD1 (6 bases). Germline-derived CDR1 and CDR2 are MNHEY and SMNVEV (reference sequence). Trimming removed 4 bases from V and 2 bases from J, with 14 bases in between. The CDR3 totals 15 residues.

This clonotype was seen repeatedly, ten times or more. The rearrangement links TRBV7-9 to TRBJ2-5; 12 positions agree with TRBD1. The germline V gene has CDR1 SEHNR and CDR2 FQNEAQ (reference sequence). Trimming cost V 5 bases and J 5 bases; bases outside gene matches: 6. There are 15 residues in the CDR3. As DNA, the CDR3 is TGTGCCAGCAGCAAACCGGGACAGGGGGCCGAGACCCAGTACTTC. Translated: CASSKPGQGAETQYF.

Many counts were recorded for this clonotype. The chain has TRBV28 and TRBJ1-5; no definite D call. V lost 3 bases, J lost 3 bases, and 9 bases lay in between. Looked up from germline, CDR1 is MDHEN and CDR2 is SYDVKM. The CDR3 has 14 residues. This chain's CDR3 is CASSFRGYNQPQHF. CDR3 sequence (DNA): TGTGCCAGCAGTTTTCGGGGTTACAATCAGCCCCAGCATTTT.

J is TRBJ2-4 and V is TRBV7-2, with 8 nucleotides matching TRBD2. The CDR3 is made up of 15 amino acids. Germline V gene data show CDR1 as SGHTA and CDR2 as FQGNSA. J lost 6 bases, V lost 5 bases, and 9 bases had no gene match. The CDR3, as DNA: TGTGCCAGCAGCCACACTACTAGCGGAGGAAACATTCAGTACTTC. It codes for CASSHTTSGGNIQYF.

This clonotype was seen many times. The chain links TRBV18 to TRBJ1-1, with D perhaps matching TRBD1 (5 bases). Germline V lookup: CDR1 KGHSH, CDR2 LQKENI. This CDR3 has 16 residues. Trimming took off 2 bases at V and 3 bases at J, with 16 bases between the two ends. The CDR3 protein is CASSPRAGKWDTEAFF. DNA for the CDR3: TGTGCCAGCTCACCAAGGGCAGGGAAGTGGGACACTGAAGCTTTCTTT. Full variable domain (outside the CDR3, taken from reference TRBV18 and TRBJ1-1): NAGVMQNPRHLVRRRGQEARLRCSPMKGHSHVYWYRQLPEEGLKFMVYLQKENIIDESGMPKERFSAEFPKEGPSILRIQQVVRGDSAAYFCASSPRAGKWDTEAFFGQGTRLTVV.

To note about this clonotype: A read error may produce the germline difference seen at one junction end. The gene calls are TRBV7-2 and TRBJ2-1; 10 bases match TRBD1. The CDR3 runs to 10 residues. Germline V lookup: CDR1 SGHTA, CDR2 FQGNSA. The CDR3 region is CASSPTGGLF. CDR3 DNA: TGTGCCAGCAGCCCGACAGGGGGCCTCTTC. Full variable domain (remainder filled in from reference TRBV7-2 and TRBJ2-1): GAGVSQSPSNKVTEKGKDVELRCDPISGHTALYWYRQSLGQGLEFLIYFQGNSAPDKSGLPSDRFSAERTGGSVSTLTIQRTQQEDSAVYLCASSPTGGLFGPGTRLTVL.

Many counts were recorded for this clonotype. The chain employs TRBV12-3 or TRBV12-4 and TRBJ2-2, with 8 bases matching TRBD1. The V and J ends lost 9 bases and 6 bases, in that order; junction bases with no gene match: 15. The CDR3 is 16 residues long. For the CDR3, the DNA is TGTGCCAGTCGGGCGTTGGGGGCAGGGGGCTCCGGGGAGCTGTTTTTT. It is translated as CASRALGAGGSGELFF.

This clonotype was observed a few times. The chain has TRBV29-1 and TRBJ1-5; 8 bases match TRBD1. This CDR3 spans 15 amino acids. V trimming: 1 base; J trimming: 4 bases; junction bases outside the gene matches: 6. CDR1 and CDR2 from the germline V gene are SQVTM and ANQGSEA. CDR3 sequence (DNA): TGCAGCGTTGAAGCCCCGGACAGGGTAAATCAGCCCCAGCATTTT. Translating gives CSVEAPDRVNQPQHF.

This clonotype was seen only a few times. CDR3 sequence reads: CASSLNDKNTGELFF. The CDR3 DNA sequence: TGTGCCAGCAGTTTAAATGATAAGAACACCGGGGAGCTGTTTTTT. V usage is TRBV28 and J usage is TRBJ2-2; no reliable D call. This CDR3 is 15 amino acids long. Germline CDR1 is MDHEN and CDR2 is SYDVKM. V lost 2 bases, J lost 1 base, and 8 bases lay in between. The complete variable domain, with remaining parts taken from reference TRBV28 and TRBJ2-2, reads DVKVTQSSRYLVKRTGEKVFLECVQDMDHENMFWYRQDPGLGLRLIYFSYDVKMKEKGDIPEGYSVSREKKERFSLILESASTNQTSMYLCASSLNDKNTGELFFGEGSRLTVL.

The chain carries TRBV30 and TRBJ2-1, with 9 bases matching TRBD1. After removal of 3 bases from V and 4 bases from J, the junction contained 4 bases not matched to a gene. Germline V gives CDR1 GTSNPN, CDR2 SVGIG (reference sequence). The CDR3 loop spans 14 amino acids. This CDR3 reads CAWSPGTGYNEQFF. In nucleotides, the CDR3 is TGTGCCTGGAGCCCCGGGACAGGGTACAATGAGCAGTTCTTC.

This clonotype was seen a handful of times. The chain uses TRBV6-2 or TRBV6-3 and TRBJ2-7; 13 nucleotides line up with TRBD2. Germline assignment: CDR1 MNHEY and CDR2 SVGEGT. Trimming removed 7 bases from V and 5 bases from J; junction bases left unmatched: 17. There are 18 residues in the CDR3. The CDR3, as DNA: TGTGCCAGCATCCATAAAATACCCCCGGGACTAGCGGGGAACGAGCAGTACTTC. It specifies CASIHKIPPGLAGNEQYF.

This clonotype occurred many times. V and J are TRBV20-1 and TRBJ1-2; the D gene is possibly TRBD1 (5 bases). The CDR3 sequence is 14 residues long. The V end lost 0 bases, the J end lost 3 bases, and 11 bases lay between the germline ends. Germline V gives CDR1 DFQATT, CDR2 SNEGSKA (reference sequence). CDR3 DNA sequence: TGCAGTGCTAGAGAAAACGGCAGGGACTATGGCTACACCTTC. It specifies CSARENGRDYGYTF.

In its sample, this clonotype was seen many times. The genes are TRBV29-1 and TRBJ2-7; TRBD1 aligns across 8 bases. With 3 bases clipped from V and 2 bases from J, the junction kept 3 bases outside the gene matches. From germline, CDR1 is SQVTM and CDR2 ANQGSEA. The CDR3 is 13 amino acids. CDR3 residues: CSVETGDPYEQYF. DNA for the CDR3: TGCAGCGTTGAGACAGGGGATCCCTACGAGCAGTACTTC.

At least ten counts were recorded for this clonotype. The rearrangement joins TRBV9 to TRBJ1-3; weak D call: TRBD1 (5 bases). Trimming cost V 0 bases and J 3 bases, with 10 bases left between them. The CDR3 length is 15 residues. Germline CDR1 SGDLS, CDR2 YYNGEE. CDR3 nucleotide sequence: TGTGCCAGCAGCGTAGCTGTGGGGGATGGAAACACCATATATTTT. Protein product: CASSVAVGDGNTIYF.